This T cell receptor (beta chain) was captured in a study of blood T cells in healthy people across ages. This CDR3 has 16 amino acids. Germline V lookup: CDR1 LNHNV, CDR2 YYDKDF (reference sequence). V lost 9 bases and J lost 5, with 25 bases in between. Study-level findings and limits: Any changes in expanded clonotypes were possibly confounded, as donor CMV status remained unknown.

A second PCR of about 7 to 12 cycles used a sample-barcoded 5' primer and a J-beta primer mix. No fewer than 3 million CDR3-containing paired-end reads came from each sample. TCRdb re-derived calls from the 5' RACE reads in MiXCR, one entry per CDR3 protein. The sample includes about 620,000 distinct CDR3 sequences, roughly half of them seen just once. As for this clonotype: Its antigen remains unknown.

Sequenced input: blood. This chain uses TRBV15 with TRBJ1-1, with D possibly TRBD1 on 5 matching bases. The clonotype comes from an elderly woman in good health. The CDR3 nucleotides read TGTGCCACTAGCCCTGGGCAGGGTAGGGGTAATACTGAAGCTTTCTTT. Translation: CATSPGQGRGNTEAFF.